This is a list of T cell receptor beta chains from one sample in a study of blood T cell repertoires in COVID-19. This table comes from immunoSEQ multiplex PCR, and its TCRdb copy is limited to in-frame clones, with some not included. The repertoire includes some 80,000 clones, 65% to 90% of them detected once, and about 40% sits in the top ten. Input material: peripheral blood. These receptors were taken from an older man with acute or convalescent COVID-19. Each CDR3 is given with its conserved first and last residue. Each record gives: J gene, clone size, V gene, CDR3 protein. Part of the rows lack a size; the others show once, few, many or a class for expanded clones.

J: TRBJ2-2; size: few; V: TRBV30; CDR3: CAWSRDRHTGELFF
J: TRBJ1-1; size: -; V: TRBV2; CDR3: CASSVRRDTEAFF
J: TRBJ1-4; size: once; V: TRBV5-5; CDR3: CASSSLTATTNEKLFF
J: TRBJ2-1; size: -; V: TRBV7-2; CDR3: CASSPQAYNEQFF
J: TRBJ2-5; size: -; V: TRBV10-3; CDR3: CAISSGTEETQYF
J: TRBJ1-1; size: once; V: TRBV5-1; CDR3: CASSLVSTGVTEAFF
J: TRBJ2-2; size: -; V: TRBV24-1; CDR3: CATDDLTGGIVNTGELFF
J: TRBJ2-6; size: -; V: TRBV27; CDR3: CASSPETASGANVLTF
J: TRBJ1-5; size: -; V: TRBV19; CDR3: CASSSPDREHQPQHF
J: TRBJ1-2; size: -; V: TRBV7-8; CDR3: CASSLSGRLFDGYTF
J: TRBJ2-7; size: -; V: TRBV5-5; CDR3: CASSLALGAVGQYF
J: TRBJ2-7; size: -; V: TRBV11-3; CDR3: CASSRQENYEQYF
J: TRBJ2-1; size: many; V: TRBV5-1; CDR3: CASSLAPEGQGYNEQFF
J: TRBJ1-5; size: -; V: TRBV2; CDR3: CASSPDRFRQPQHF
J: TRBJ2-7; size: -; V: TRBV6-6; CDR3: CASSPPTGDEQYF
J: TRBJ1-2; size: -; V: TRBV19; CDR3: CATDGFPAHGYTF
J: TRBJ2-2; size: -; V: TRBV5-1; CDR3: CASSLVDSSGELFF
J: TRBJ2-1; size: -; V: TRBV2; CDR3: CASSRDRGWIAGVGTEQFF
J: TRBJ2-7; size: -; V: TRBV2; CDR3: CASSVAEGEGWYEQYF
J: TRBJ1-1; size: -; V: TRBV4-1; CDR3: CASSHNTAQGTFF
J: TRBJ2-1; size: few; V: TRBV2; CDR3: CASRMGGAPQFF
J: TRBJ1-1; size: -; V: TRBV10-3; CDR3: CAISERGQGGTEAFF
J: TRBJ1-3; size: -; V: TRBV30; CDR3: CAWSGAWGGAGNTIYF
J: TRBJ2-7; size: -; V: TRBV2; CDR3: CASSGLAGGWHEQYF
J: TRBJ1-1; size: -; V: TRBV29-1; CDR3: CSVDRANTEAFF
J: TRBJ2-1; size: -; V: TRBV4-3; CDR3: CASSQDITLEYNEQFF
J: TRBJ2-1; size: -; V: TRBV4-2; CDR3: CASSQAGSGLRRNEQFF
J: TRBJ1-1; size: -; V: TRBV2; CDR3: CASSNRGTLNTEAFF
J: TRBJ1-1; size: -; V: TRBV2; CDR3: CASRLVRTENTEAFF
J: TRBJ1-2; size: -; V: TRBV4-3; CDR3: CASSRRSRANYGYTF
J: TRBJ2-5; size: -; V: TRBV7-2; CDR3: CASSPWRETQYF
J: TRBJ2-2; size: -; V: TRBV4-1; CDR3: CASSQDNRGKNTGELFF
J: TRBJ1-1; size: -; V: TRBV5-1; CDR3: CASSLEGGTEAFF
J: TRBJ2-5; size: few; V: TRBV6-2/TRBV6-3; CDR3: CASSYWPGTQYF